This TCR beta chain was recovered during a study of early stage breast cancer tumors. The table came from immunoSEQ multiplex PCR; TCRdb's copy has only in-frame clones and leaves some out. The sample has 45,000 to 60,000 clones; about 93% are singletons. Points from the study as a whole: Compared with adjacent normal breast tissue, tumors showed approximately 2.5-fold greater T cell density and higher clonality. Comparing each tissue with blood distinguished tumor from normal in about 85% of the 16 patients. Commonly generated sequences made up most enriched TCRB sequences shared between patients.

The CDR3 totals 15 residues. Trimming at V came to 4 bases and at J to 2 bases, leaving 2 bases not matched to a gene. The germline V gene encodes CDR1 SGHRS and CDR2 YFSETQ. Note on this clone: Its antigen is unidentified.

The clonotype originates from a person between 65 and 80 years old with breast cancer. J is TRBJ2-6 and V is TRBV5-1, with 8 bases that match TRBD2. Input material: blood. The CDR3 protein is CASSREGAGANVLTF. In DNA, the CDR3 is TGCGCCAGCAGCCGGGAGGGAGCTGGGGCCAACGTCCTGACTTTC.